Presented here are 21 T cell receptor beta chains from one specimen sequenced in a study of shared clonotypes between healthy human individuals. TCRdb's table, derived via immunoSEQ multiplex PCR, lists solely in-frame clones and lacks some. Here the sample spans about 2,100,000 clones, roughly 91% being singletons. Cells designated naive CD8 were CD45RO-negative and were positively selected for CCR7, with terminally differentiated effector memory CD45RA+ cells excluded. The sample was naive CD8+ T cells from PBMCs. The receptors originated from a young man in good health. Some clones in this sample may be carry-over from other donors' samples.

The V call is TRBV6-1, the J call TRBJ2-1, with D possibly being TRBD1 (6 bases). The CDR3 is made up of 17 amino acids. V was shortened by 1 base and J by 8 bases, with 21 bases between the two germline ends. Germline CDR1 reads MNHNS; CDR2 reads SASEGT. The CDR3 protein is CASSEEGQGPDKDEQFF. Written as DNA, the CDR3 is TGTGCCAGCAGTGAAGAAGGCCAGGGGCCCGATAAGGATGAGCAGTTCTTC.

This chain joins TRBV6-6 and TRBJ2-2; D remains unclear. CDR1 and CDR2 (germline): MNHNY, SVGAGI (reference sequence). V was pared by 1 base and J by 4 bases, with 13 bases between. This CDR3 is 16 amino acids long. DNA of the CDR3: TGTGCCAGCAGTTACTTTCTTTACAGCAGCACCGGGGAGCTGTTTTTT. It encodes CASSYFLYSSTGELFF.

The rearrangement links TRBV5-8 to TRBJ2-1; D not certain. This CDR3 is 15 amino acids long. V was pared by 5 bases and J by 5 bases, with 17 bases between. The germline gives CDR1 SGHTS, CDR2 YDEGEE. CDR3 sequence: CASRDPLSGHNEQFF. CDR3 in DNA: TGTGCCAGCAGGGATCCCCTAAGTGGCCACAATGAGCAGTTCTTC.

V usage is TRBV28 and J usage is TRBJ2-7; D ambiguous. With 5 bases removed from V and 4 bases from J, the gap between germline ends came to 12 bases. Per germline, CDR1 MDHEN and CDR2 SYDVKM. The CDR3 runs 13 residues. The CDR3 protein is CASSVPLSYEQYF. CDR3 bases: TGTGCCAGCAGTGTACCTCTTTCTTACGAGCAGTACTTC. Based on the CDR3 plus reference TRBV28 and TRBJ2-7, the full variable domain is DVKVTQSSRYLVKRTGEKVFLECVQDMDHENMFWYRQDPGLGLRLIYFSYDVKMKEKGDIPEGYSVSREKKERFSLILESASTNQTSMYLCASSVPLSYEQYFGPGTRLTVT.

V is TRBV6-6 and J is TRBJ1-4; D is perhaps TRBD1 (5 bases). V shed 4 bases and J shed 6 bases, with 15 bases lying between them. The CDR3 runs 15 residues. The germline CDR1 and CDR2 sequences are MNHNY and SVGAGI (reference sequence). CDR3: CASSSPGAGDEKLFF. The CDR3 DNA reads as TGTGCCAGCAGTTCCCCCGGCGCGGGGGATGAAAAACTGTTTTTT.

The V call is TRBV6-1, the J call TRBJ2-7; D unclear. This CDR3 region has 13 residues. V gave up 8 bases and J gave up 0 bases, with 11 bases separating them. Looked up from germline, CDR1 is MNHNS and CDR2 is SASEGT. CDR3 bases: TGTGCCAGCTCAATTCCGTCCTCCTACGAGCAGTACTTC. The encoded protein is CASSIPSSYEQYF.

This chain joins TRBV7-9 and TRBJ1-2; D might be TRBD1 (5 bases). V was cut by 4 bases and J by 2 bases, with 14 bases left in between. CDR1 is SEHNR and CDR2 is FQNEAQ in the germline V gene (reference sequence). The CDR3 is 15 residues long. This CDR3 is CASSSGDLMNYGYTF. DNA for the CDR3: TGTGCCAGCAGCTCCGGGGACCTAATGAACTATGGCTACACCTTC.

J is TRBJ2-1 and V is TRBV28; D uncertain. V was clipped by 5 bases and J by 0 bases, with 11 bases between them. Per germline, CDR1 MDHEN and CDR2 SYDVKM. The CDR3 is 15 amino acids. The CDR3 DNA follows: TGTGCCAGCAGTCACGTAAGAAGCTCCTACAATGAGCAGTTCTTC. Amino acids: CASSHVRSSYNEQFF.

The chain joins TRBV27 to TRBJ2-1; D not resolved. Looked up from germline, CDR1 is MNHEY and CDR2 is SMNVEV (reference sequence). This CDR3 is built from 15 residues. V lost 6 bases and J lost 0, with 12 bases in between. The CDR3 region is CASRRGPSSYNEQFF. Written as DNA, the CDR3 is TGTGCCAGCAGACGCGGACCTAGCTCCTACAATGAGCAGTTCTTC.

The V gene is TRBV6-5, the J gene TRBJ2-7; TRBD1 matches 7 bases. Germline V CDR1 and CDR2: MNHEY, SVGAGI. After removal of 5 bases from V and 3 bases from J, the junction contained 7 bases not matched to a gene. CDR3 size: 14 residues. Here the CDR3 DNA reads TGTGCCAGCAGTGACAGGGTCCCTTACTACGAGCAGTACTTC. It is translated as CASSDRVPYYEQYF.

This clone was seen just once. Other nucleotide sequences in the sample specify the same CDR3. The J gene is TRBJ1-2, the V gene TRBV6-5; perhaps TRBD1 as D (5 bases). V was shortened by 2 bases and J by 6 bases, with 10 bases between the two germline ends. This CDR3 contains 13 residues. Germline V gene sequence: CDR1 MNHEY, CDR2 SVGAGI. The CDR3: CASSYGGGDGYTF. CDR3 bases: TGTGCCAGCAGTTACGGGGGAGGAGATGGCTACACCTTC.

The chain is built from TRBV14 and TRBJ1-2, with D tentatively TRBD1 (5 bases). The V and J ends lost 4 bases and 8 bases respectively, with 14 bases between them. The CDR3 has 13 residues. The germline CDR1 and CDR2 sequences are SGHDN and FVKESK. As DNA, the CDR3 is TGTGCCAGCAGCCCCGGGGCGAGAAGAGGCTACACCTTC. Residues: CASSPGARRGYTF.

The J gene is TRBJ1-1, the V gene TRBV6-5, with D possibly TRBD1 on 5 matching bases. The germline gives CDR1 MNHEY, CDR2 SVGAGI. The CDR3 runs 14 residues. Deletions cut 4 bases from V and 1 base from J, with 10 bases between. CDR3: CASSSFRENTEAFF. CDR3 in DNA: TGTGCCAGCAGTTCCTTCAGGGAGAACACTGAAGCTTTCTTT.

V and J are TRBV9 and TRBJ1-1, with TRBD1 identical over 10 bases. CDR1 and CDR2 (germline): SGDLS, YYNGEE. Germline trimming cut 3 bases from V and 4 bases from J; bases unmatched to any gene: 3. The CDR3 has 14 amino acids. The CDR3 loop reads CASSETGGPTEAFF. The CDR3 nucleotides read TGTGCCAGCAGCGAGACAGGGGGCCCCACTGAAGCTTTCTTT.

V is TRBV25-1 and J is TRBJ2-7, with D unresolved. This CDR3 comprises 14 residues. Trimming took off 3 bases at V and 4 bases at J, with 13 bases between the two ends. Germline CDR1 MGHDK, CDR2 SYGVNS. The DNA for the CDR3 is TGTGCCAGCAGTGACCAACACCTTGGGTACGAGCAGTACTTC. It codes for CASSDQHLGYEQYF.

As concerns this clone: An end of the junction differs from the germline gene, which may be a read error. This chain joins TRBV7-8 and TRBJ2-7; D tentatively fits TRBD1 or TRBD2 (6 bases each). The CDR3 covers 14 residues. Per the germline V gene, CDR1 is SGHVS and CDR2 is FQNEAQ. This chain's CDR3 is CASSLGGTTYEQYF. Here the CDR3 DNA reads TGTGCCAGCAGTTTAGGGGGGACCACCTACGAGCAGTACTTC.

In DNA form, the CDR3 reads TGCGCCAGCAGCCAAAAGCATTGGACTAGCGGGAGGGCCGGGTCCAACGAGCAGTACTTC. This encodes CASSQKHWTSGRAGSNEQYF. This sequence joins TRBV4-3 and TRBJ2-7; TRBD2 matches 15 bases. CDR3 length equals 20 residues. CDR1 is LGHNA and CDR2 is YSLEER in the germline V gene. Unmatched junction bases numbered 16, after V lost 2 bases and J lost 5 bases.

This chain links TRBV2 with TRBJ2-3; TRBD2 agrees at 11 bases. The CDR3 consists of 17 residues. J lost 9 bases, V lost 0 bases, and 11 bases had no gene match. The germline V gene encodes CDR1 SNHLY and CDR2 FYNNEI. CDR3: CASSEAHSGRAEGTQYF. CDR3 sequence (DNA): TGTGCCAGCAGTGAAGCGCATAGCGGGAGGGCCGAAGGAACGCAGTATTTT.

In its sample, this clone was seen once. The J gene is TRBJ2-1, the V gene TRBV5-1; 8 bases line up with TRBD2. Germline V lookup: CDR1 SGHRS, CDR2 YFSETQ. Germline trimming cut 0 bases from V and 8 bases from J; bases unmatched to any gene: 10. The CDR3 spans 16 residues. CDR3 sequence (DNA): TGCGCCAGCAGCTTGGCCGCCGGGAGGGCCAGGGATGAGCAGTTCTTC. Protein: CASSLAAGRARDEQFF.

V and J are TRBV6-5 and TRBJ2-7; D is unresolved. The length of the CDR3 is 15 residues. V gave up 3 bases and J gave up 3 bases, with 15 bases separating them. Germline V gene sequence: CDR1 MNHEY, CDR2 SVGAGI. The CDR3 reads CASSYREGNLYEQYF. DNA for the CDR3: TGTGCCAGCAGTTATCGAGAAGGGAACCTCTACGAGCAGTACTTC.

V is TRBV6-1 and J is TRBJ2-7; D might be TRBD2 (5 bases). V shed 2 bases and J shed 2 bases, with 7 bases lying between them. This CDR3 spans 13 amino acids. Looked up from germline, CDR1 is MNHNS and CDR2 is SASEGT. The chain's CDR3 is CASSELRAYEQYF. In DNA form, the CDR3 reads TGTGCCAGCAGTGAACTGCGGGCCTACGAGCAGTACTTC.